A selection of T cell receptor beta chains follows, all from one sample in a study of blood T cells in healthy people across ages. Each CDR3 protein is one row after TCRdb ran MiXCR on the 5' RACE reads. The sample includes fewer than 2 million distinct CDR3 sequences, more than 35% of them seen just once. The sequenced sample consisted of blood. These receptors came from a human donor in good health. CDR3s include the opening cysteine and the closing phenylalanine or tryptophan. D genes are given only for firm matches. Clone size, where shown, is once, few, many, or a class for clones that have expanded.

abundance: few; d_gene: NA; v_gene: TRBV11-2; j_gene: TRBJ2-7; CDR3nt: TGTGCCAGCAGCTTAGCAGAATTCGGCTACGAGCAGTACTTC; CDR3aa: CASSLAEFGYEQYF
abundance: NA; d_gene: NA; v_gene: TRBV20-1; j_gene: TRBJ1-4; CDR3nt: TGCAGTGCTAGTCGCAGGCTAGCAACTAATGAAAAACTGTTTTTT; CDR3aa: CSASRRLATNEKLFF
abundance: NA; d_gene: NA; v_gene: TRBV6-5; j_gene: TRBJ1-2; CDR3nt: TGTGCCAGCACCGCGGGTGCCCGGGGCTACACCTTC; CDR3aa: CASTAGARGYTF
abundance: NA; d_gene: NA; v_gene: TRBV5-5; j_gene: TRBJ1-2; CDR3nt: TGTGCCAGCAGCTTGGAATGGATAGCTAACTATGGCTACACCTTC; CDR3aa: CASSLEWIANYGYTF
abundance: many; d_gene: NA; v_gene: TRBV7-9; j_gene: TRBJ2-7; CDR3nt: TGTGCCAGCAGCTCGTGGGGGGCGAACTCCTACGAGCAGTACTTC; CDR3aa: CASSSWGANSYEQYF
abundance: NA; d_gene: NA; v_gene: TRBV5-6; j_gene: TRBJ2-1; CDR3nt: TGTGCCAGCAGCTCGATTAACGGGGGACTGGAAGAGCAGTTCTTC; CDR3aa: CASSSINGGLEEQFF
abundance: few; d_gene: NA; v_gene: TRBV7-2; j_gene: TRBJ1-2; CDR3nt: TGTGCCAGCAGCCCACGACAGACTAACTATGGCTACACCTTC; CDR3aa: CASSPRQTNYGYTF
abundance: few; d_gene: TRBD1; v_gene: TRBV12-3/TRBV12-4; j_gene: TRBJ1-2; CDR3nt: TGTGCCAGCAGTTTTACAGGGGAGGAAGACTACACCTTC; CDR3aa: CASSFTGEEDYTF
abundance: NA; d_gene: NA; v_gene: TRBV3-1; j_gene: TRBJ2-5; CDR3nt: TGTGCCAGCAGCCAAGTTATGGTCGCGGAAGAGACCCAGTACTTC; CDR3aa: CASSQVMVAEETQYF
abundance: NA; d_gene: NA; v_gene: TRBV4-3; j_gene: TRBJ2-3; CDR3nt: TGCGCCAGCAGCCAAGAGGCCCCGTCCACAGATACGCAGTATTTT; CDR3aa: CASSQEAPSTDTQYF
abundance: NA; d_gene: NA; v_gene: TRBV12-3/TRBV12-4; j_gene: TRBJ2-5; CDR3nt: TGTGCCAGCAGTCGGGTGTGGGAGACCCAGTACTTC; CDR3aa: CASSRVWETQYF
abundance: NA; d_gene: NA; v_gene: TRBV6-5; j_gene: TRBJ1-1; CDR3nt: TGTGCCAGCAGTTACCGGCGTTACACTGAAGCTTTCTTT; CDR3aa: CASSYRRYTEAFF
abundance: NA; d_gene: TRBD1; v_gene: TRBV7-2; j_gene: TRBJ1-4; CDR3nt: TGTGCCAGCAGCACCGGGACAGGGAATGAAGAACGGTTTTTT; CDR3aa: CASSTGTGNEERFF